One sample yielded the 20 T cell receptor beta chains listed below, sequenced in a study of healthy donors' naive CD4 and CD8 T cells (dated by TCRdb to 2013 to 2016). Sequencing used a 454 GS FLX Titanium. TCR libraries were built from around 500 ng of total RNA with a previously published linear amplification protocol. Clones were called with MiXCR by TCRdb after fastp trimmed the public reads at Q25, and only in-frame beta chains were retained. Records with the same CDR3 protein are collapsed into one entry carrying the most frequent genes and DNA. This sample has roughly 200,000 distinct CDR3 sequences in its table, and around three quarters of those were observed once. The ten largest clones add up to 2% to 2.5% of the sample. The specimen sequenced was naive CD4+ and CD8+ T cells sorted from blood, pooled from several donors. The cell subset or site label here, explained by the study, means: FACS-sorted naive CD4+ (CD45RO-CD45RA+) and naive CD8+ (CD45RA+CD27bright) T cells. The receptor source for this set is a pool of human donors in good health; the sample pools cells from several healthy donors.

Written as DNA, the CDR3 is TGCAGCGTAGCCACCAGGCTCCAAGAGACCCAGTACTTC. This sequence encodes CSVATRLQETQYF. The chain carries TRBV29-1 and TRBJ2-5; the D is unclear. The CDR3 has 13 residues. Germline V lookup: CDR1 SQVTM, CDR2 ANQGSEA. With 6 bases removed from V and 1 base from J, the gap between germline ends came to 12 bases.

The rearrangement links TRBV6-5 to TRBJ2-4, with 8 bases aligning to TRBD1. The ends lost 4 bases at V and 6 bases at J; junction bases unmatched: 11. The CDR3 covers 16 residues. The V gene's germline CDR1 is MNHEY and CDR2 SVGAGI. For the CDR3, the DNA is TGTGCCAGCAGTTCGGGGACAGGACGGGGAAGAAACATTCAGTACTTC. Its translation is CASSSGTGRGRNIQYF.

This clonotype was seen a few times. The rearrangement joins TRBV29-1 to TRBJ2-2; 14 bases map to TRBD2. After removal of 7 bases from V and 7 bases from J, the junction contained 11 bases not matched to a gene. The CDR3 loop spans 16 amino acids. Germline-derived CDR1 and CDR2 are SQVTM and ANQGSEA. The CDR3 nucleotides read TGCAGCGCTACGGGACTAGCGGGAGAATGGGGCGGGGAGCTGTTTTTT. It codes for CSATGLAGEWGGELFF.

This clonotype has a handful of counts. The J gene is TRBJ2-7, the V gene TRBV27, with 10 bases lining up with TRBD2. Losses at the gene ends were 7 bases for V and 5 bases for J; bases not matched to a gene: 5. The V gene's germline CDR1 is MNHEY and CDR2 SMNVEV (reference sequence). The CDR3 sequence is 13 residues long. The CDR3 reads CASTSLAGDEQYF. The CDR3 nucleotides are TGTGCCAGCACCTCCCTAGCGGGGGACGAGCAGTACTTC.

The chain uses TRBV29-1 and TRBJ1-1, with D hard to call. This CDR3 region has 13 residues. Germline V gene data show CDR1 as SQVTM and CDR2 as ANQGSEA. The V end was cut by 4 bases, the J end by 5 bases, with 14 bases between. CDR3 amino acids: CSVGARLETEAFF. CDR3 bases: TGCAGCGTTGGAGCGCGTTTGGAAACTGAAGCTTTCTTT.

This clonotype was picked up a small number of times. The rearrangement links TRBV6-5 to TRBJ1-5, with D possibly TRBD1 on 6 matching bases. There are 15 residues in the CDR3. The V end was cut by 4 bases, the J end by 4 bases, with 14 bases between. CDR1 MNHEY and CDR2 SVGAGI come from the germline V gene. CDR3 in amino acids: CASSSSGAANQPQHF. Written as DNA, the CDR3 is TGTGCCAGCAGTTCGTCAGGGGCAGCTAATCAGCCCCAGCATTTT.

This clonotype occurred a few times. V usage is TRBV29-1 and J usage is TRBJ1-1; no definite D call. The V and J ends lost 6 bases and 0 bases respectively, with 8 bases between them. This CDR3 has 12 residues. From germline, CDR1 is SQVTM and CDR2 ANQGSEA. The CDR3 DNA is TGCAGCGTCCAATCTGTGAACACTGAAGCTTTCTTT. The encoded protein is CSVQSVNTEAFF.

The rearrangement joins TRBV20-1 to TRBJ1-5; TRBD1 agrees at 7 bases. After removal of 5 bases from V and 7 bases from J, the junction contained 5 bases not matched to a gene. This CDR3 has 12 residues. Germline lookup yields CDR1 DFQATT and CDR2 SNEGSKA (reference sequence). CDR3 in DNA: TGCAGTGCTGACAGGGCGGGACAGCCCCAGCATTTT. Its translation is CSADRAGQPQHF.

This clonotype was detected a few times. The chain joins TRBV29-1 to TRBJ2-7, with 7 bases that match TRBD1. CDR3 length equals 13 residues. The V gene's germline CDR1 is SQVTM and CDR2 ANQGSEA. Germline trimming cut 7 bases from V and 2 bases from J; bases unmatched to any gene: 8. CDR3 bases: TGCAGCGCTTACGCCGGGACAGCCTACGAGCAGTACTTC. Protein: CSAYAGTAYEQYF.

The V call is TRBV29-1, the J call TRBJ2-5; 7 bases map to TRBD1. Losses at the gene ends were 5 bases for V and 2 bases for J; bases not matched to a gene: 8. Germline V CDR1 and CDR2: SQVTM, ANQGSEA. The CDR3 has 14 residues. CDR3: CSVSGQDLQETQYF. Here the CDR3 DNA reads TGCAGCGTTAGTGGACAGGACTTACAAGAGACCCAGTACTTC.

The chain has TRBV27 and TRBJ1-5; D uncertain. The CDR3 has 13 amino acids. Trimming stripped 3 bases from V and 3 bases from J, with 6 bases between. Germline CDR1 is MNHEY and CDR2 is SMNVEV (reference sequence). CDR3 region: CASSFSINQPQHF. The CDR3 nucleotides are TGTGCCAGCAGTTTCAGTATCAATCAGCCCCAGCATTTT.

CDR3: CASSISHTYTEAFF. The CDR3 nucleotides are TGTGCCAGTAGTATATCACACACCTACACTGAAGCTTTCTTT. The rearrangement uses TRBV19 and TRBJ1-1; D ambiguous. Germline V gives CDR1 LNHDA, CDR2 SQIVND (reference sequence). This CDR3 comprises 14 residues. The V and J ends lost 2 bases and 3 bases respectively, with 10 bases between them. Supplemented by reference TRBV19 and TRBJ1-1, the full variable domain reads DGGITQSPKYLFRKEGQNVTLSCEQNLNHDAMYWYRQDPGQGLRLIYYSQIVNDFQKGDIAEGYSVSREKKESFPLTVTSAQKNPTAFYLCASSISHTYTEAFFGQGTRLTVV.

V usage is TRBV6-1 and J usage is TRBJ2-7; D is ambiguous. The ends were cut back, 2 bases at V and 6 bases at J, with 14 bases in the middle. Germline CDR1 MNHNS, CDR2 SASEGT. The CDR3 totals 14 residues. For the CDR3, the DNA is TGTGCCAGCAGTGAAATGAGCTCCCAGAGCGAGCAGTACTTC. As protein: CASSEMSSQSEQYF.

Only one count was recorded for this clonotype. The chain recombines TRBV29-1 with TRBJ2-1; 9 nucleotides agree with TRBD1. The CDR3 length is 14 residues. Germline assignment: CDR1 SQVTM and CDR2 ANQGSEA. Unmatched junction bases numbered 8, after V lost 6 bases and J lost 5 bases. The CDR3 spells CSVNPGQGNNEQFF. DNA for the CDR3: TGCAGCGTAAACCCGGGACAGGGAAACAATGAGCAGTTCTTC.

As for this clonotype: The junction does not match germline at one end; this may be a read error. The chain uses TRBV30 and TRBJ1-2; D is ambiguous. Germline V gene sequence: CDR1 GTSNPN, CDR2 SVGIG (reference sequence). The CDR3 has 12 amino acids. The CDR3 nucleotides read TGTGCCCGGAGTGAGAGGGTATCCGGCTACACCTTC. Translation gives CARSERVSGYTF.

This clonotype was recorded only once. CDR3 residues: CASSWDLEETQYF. CDR3 bases: TGTGCCAGTAGTTGGGATCTCGAAGAGACCCAGTACTTC. The J gene is TRBJ2-5, the V gene TRBV19; D gene uncertain. The ends were cut back, 5 bases at V and 3 bases at J, with 10 bases in the middle. CDR3 length equals 13 residues. The germline CDR1 and CDR2 sequences are LNHDA and SQIVND (reference sequence).

The chain joins TRBV11-2 to TRBJ2-3; TRBD1 is a possible D gene (5 bases). CDR3 length: 14 residues. V shed 1 base and J shed 4 bases, with 9 bases lying between them. Germline CDR1 reads SGHAT; CDR2 reads FQNNGV. Written as DNA, the CDR3 is TGTGCCAGCAGCTTAGTGGGGCCCTCAGATACGCAGTATTTT. This codes for CASSLVGPSDTQYF.

The rearrangement joins TRBV29-1 to TRBJ1-2, with a tentative D call TRBD1 (6 bases). Trimming stripped 5 bases from V and 6 bases from J, with 22 bases between. This CDR3 is built from 15 residues. Germline V CDR1 and CDR2: SQVTM, ANQGSEA. For the CDR3, the DNA is TGCAGCGTTTTGGCGGACGTTAGGGGGTCTCATGGCTACACCTTC. It codes for CSVLADVRGSHGYTF.

The chain is built from TRBV6-6 and TRBJ1-1, with unresolved D. Germline V gene sequence: CDR1 MNHNY, CDR2 SVGAGI (reference sequence). The CDR3 covers 13 residues. The germline V and J ends were trimmed by 11 bases and 0 bases, with 13 bases remaining between them. In DNA form, the CDR3 reads TGTGCCGGCTCGGGGAGCCTGAACACTGAAGCTTTCTTT. Amino acid sequence: CAGSGSLNTEAFF.

The chain couples TRBV5-6 to TRBJ2-5; a weak D match, TRBD2 (5 bases). Germline CDR1 reads SGHDT; CDR2 reads YYEEEE. The CDR3 is 15 residues long. V was shortened by 0 bases and J by 2 bases, with 11 bases between the two germline ends. The CDR3 is CASSLGRGEQETQYF. For the CDR3, the DNA is TGTGCCAGCAGCTTGGGTCGGGGAGAACAAGAGACCCAGTACTTC.